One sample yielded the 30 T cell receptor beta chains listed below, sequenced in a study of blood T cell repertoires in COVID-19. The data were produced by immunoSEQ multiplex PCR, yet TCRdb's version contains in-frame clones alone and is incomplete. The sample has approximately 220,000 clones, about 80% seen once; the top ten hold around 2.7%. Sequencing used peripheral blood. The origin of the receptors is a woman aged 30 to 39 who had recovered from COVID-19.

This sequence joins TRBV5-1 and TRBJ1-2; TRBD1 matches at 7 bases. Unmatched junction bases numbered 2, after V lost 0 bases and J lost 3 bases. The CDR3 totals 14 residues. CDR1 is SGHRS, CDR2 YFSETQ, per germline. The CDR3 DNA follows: TGCGCCAGCAGCTTGGAGACAGGGTACTATGGCTACACCTTC. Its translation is CASSLETGYYGYTF.

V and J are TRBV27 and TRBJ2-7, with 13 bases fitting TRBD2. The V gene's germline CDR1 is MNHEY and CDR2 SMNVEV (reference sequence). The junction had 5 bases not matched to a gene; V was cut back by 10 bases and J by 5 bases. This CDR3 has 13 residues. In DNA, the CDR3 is TGTGCCACCCGGACTAGCGGGAGCCACGAGCAGTACTTC. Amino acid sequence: CATRTSGSHEQYF.

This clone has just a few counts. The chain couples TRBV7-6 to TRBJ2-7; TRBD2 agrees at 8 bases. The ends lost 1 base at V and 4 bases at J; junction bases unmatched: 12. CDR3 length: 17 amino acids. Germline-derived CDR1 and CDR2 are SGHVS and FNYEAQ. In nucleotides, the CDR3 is TGTGCCAGCAGCTTAGGCTTGGGCCGGACTAGCAAGTACGAGCAGTACTTC. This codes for CASSLGLGRTSKYEQYF.

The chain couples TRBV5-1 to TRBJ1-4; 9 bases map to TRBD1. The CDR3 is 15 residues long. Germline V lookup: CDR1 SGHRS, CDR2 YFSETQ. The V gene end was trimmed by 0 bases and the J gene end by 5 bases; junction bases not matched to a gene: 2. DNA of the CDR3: TGCGCCAGCAGCTTGGCCGGGACAGGGAATGAAAAACTGTTTTTT. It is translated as CASSLAGTGNEKLFF.

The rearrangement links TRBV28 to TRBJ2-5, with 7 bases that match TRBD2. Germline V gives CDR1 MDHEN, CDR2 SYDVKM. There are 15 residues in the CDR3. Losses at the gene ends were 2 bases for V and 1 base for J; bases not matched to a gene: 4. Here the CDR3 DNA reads TGTGCCAGCAGTTTAGGCGGGAGCGTCCAAGAGACCCAGTACTTC. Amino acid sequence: CASSLGGSVQETQYF.

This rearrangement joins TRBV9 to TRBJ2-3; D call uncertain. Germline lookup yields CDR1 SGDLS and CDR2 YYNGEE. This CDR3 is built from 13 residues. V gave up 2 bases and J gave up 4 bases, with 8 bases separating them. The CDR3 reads CASSVQVADTQYF. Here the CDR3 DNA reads TGTGCCAGCAGCGTCCAGGTTGCAGATACGCAGTATTTT.

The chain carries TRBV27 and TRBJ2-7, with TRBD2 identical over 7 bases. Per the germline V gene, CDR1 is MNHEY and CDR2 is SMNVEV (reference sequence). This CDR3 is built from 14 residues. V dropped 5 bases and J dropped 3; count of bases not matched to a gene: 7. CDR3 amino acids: CASSPHGGGYEQYF. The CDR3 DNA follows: TGTGCCAGCAGTCCCCATGGGGGGGGCTACGAGCAGTACTTC.

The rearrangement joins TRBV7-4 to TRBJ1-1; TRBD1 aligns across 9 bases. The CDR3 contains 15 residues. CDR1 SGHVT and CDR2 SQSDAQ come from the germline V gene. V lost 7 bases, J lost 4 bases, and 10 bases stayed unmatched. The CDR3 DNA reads TGTGCCAGCAAGGGACAGGGCGGATGGTTCACTGAAGCTTTCTTT. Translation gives CASKGQGGWFTEAFF.

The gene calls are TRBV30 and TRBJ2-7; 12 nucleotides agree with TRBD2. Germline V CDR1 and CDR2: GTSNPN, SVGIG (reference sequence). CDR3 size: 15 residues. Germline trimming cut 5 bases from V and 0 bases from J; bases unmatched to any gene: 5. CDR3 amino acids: CAWGGLAGPSYEQYF. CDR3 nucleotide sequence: TGTGCCTGGGGGGGACTAGCGGGCCCCTCCTACGAGCAGTACTTC.

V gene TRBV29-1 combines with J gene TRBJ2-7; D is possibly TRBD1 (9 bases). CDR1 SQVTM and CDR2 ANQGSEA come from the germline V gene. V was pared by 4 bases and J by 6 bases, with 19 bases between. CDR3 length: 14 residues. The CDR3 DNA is TGCAGCGTTGCGGGAGGGACAGGGCGCGTCGAGCAGTACTTC. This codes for CSVAGGTGRVEQYF.

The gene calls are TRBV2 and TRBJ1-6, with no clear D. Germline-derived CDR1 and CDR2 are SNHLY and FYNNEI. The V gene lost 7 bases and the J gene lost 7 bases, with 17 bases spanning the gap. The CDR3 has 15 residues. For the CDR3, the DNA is TGTGCCAGCAAGAGGCAGGTCTGGGAGAATTCACCCCTCCACTTT. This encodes CASKRQVWENSPLHF. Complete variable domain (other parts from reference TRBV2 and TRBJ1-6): EPEVTQTPSHQVTQMGQEVILRCVPISNHLYFYWYRQILGQKVEFLVSFYNNEISEKSEIFDDQFSVERPDGSNFTLKIRSTKLEDSAMYFCASKRQVWENSPLHFGNGTRLTVT.

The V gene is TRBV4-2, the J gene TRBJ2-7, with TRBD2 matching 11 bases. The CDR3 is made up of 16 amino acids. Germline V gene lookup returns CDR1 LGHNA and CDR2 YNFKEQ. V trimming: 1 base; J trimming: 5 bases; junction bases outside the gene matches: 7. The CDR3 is CASSQGGLAGGHEQYF. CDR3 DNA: TGTGCCAGCAGCCAAGGGGGCCTAGCGGGAGGACACGAGCAGTACTTC.

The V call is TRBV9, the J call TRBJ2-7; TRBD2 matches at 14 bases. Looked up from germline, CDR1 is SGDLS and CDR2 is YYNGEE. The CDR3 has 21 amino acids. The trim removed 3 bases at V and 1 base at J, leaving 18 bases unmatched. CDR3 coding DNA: TGTGCCAGCAGCGAAGGGACCCCTCCGGGACTAGCGGGAGAAGGGTCCTACGAGCAGTACTTC. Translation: CASSEGTPPGLAGEGSYEQYF.

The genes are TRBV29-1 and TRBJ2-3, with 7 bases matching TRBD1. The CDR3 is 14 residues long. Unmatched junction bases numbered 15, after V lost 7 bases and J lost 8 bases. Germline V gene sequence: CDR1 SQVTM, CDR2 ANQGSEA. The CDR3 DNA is TGCAGCGCCCACTCACAGGGGTGGGAAGCTACGCAGTATTTT. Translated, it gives CSAHSQGWEATQYF.

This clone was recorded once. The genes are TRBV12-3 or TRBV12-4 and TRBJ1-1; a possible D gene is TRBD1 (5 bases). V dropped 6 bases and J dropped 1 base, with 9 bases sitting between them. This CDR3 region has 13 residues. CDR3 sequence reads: CASRDGGNTEAFF. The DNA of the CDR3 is TGTGCCAGCAGGGACGGGGGGAACACTGAAGCTTTCTTT.

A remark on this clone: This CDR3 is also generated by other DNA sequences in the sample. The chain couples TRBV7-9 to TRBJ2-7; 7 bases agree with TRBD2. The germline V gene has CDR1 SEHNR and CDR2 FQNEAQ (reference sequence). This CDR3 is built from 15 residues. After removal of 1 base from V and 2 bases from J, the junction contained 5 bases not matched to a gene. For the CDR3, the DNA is TGTGCCAGCAGCTTAGGCCCAGCGGGACCCTACGAGCAGTACTTC. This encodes CASSLGPAGPYEQYF.

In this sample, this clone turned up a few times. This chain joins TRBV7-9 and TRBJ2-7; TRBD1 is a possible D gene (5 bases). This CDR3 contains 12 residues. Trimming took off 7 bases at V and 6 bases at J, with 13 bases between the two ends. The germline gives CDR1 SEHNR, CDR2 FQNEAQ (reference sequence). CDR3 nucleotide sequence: TGTGCCAGCACCCTGGAAGGGGCCGAGCAGTACTTC. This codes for CASTLEGAEQYF.

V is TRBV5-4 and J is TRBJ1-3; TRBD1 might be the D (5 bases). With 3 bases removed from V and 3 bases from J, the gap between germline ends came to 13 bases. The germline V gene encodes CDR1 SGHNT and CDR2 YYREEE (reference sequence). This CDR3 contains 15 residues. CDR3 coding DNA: TGTGCCAGCAGCTATGGACGGACAAGTGGAAACACCATATATTTT. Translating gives CASSYGRTSGNTIYF.

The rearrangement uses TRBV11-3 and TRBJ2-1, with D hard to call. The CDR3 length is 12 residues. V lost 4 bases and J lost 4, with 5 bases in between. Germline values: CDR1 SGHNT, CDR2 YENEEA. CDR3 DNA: TGTGCCAGCAGCTATTCGTACAATGAGCAGTTCTTC. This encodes CASSYSYNEQFF.

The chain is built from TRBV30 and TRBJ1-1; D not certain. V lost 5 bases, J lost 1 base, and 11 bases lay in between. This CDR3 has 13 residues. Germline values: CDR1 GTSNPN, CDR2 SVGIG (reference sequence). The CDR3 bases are TGTGCCTGGGCCCACACGGGGAACACTGAAGCTTTCTTT. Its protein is CAWAHTGNTEAFF.

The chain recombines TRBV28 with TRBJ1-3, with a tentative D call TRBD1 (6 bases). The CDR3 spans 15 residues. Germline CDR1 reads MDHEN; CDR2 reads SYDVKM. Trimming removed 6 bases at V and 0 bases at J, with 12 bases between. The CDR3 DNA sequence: TGTGCCAGCAGGTCCGGGACACTCTCTGGAAACACCATATATTTT. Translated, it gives CASRSGTLSGNTIYF.

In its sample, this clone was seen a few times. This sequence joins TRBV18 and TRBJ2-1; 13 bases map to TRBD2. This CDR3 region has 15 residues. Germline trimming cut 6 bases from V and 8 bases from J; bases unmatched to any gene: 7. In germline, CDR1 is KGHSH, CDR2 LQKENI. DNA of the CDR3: TGTGCCAGCTCCTTAGGACTAGCGGGAGACGATGAGCAGTTCTTC. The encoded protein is CASSLGLAGDDEQFF.

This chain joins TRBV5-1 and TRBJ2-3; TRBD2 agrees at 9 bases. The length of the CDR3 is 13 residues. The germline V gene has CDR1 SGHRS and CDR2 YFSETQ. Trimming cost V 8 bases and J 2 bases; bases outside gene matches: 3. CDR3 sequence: CASKREATDTQYF. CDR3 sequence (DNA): TGCGCCAGTAAGCGGGAGGCCACAGATACGCAGTATTTT.

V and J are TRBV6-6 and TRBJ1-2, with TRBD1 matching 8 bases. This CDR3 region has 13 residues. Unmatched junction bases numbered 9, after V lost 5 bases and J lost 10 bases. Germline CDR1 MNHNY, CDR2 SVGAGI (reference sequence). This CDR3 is CASSPTGAADYTF. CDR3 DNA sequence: TGTGCCAGCAGTCCGACAGGGGCGGCGGACTACACCTTC.

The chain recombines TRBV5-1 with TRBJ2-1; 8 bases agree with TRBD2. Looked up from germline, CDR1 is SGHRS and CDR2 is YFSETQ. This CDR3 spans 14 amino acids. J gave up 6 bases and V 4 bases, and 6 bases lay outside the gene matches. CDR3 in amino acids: CASSESGSSNEQFF. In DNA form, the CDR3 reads TGCGCCAGCAGCGAAAGCGGGAGTTCCAATGAGCAGTTCTTC.

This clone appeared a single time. CDR3: CASSEGISNTEAFF. The CDR3 nucleotides read TGTGCCAGCAGTGAGGGCATCTCGAACACTGAAGCTTTCTTT. The chain uses TRBV2 and TRBJ1-1, with D unclear. With 3 bases removed from V and 1 base from J, the gap between germline ends came to 9 bases. Germline V gene lookup returns CDR1 SNHLY and CDR2 FYNNEI. This CDR3 spans 14 amino acids.

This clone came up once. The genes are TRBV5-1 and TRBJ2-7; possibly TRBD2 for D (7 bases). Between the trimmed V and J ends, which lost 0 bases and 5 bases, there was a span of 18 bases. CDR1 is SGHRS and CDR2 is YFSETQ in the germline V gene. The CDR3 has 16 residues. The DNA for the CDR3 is TGCGCCAGCAGCTTGGACCCCCGGGGGGCGGGTCACGAGCAGTACTTC. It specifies CASSLDPRGAGHEQYF. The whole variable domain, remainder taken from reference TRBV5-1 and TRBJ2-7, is KAGVTQTPRYLIKTRGQQVTLSCSPISGHRSVSWYQQTPGQGLQFLFEYFSETQRNKGNFPGRFSGRQFSNSRSEMNVSTLELGDSALYLCASSLDPRGAGHEQYFGPGTRLTVT.

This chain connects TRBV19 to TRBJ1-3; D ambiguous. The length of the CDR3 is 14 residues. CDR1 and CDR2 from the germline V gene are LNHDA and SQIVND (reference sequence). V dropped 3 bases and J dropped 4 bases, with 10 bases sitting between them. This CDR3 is CASSINREGNTIYF. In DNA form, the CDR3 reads TGTGCCAGTAGTATCAACCGGGAAGGAAACACCATATATTTT.

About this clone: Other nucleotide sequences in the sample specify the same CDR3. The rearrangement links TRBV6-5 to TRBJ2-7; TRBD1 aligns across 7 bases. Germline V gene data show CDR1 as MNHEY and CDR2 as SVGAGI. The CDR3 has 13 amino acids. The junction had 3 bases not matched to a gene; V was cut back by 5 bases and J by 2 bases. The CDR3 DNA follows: TGTGCCAGCAGTCCCGGGACAGCCTACGAGCAGTACTTC. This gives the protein CASSPGTAYEQYF.

Written as DNA, the CDR3 is TGTGCCAGCAGCTCTAGCCTTTATCAGCCCCAGCATTTT. Encoded protein: CASSSSLYQPQHF. This chain joins TRBV7-9 and TRBJ1-5; D ambiguous. The germline V gene encodes CDR1 SEHNR and CDR2 FQNEAQ (reference sequence). V was shortened by 4 bases and J by 5 bases, with 9 bases between the two germline ends. This CDR3 is 13 amino acids long.